The 14 T cell receptor beta chains given below trace back to one sample, sequenced in a study of blood T cell repertoires in COVID-19. The repertoire was sequenced with immunoSEQ multiplex PCR; TCRdb's copy has only in-frame clones and lacks some. The sample lists around 150,000 clones; about 83% were seen once. Input material: peripheral blood. Every receptor here comes from a man in his sixties with acute or convalescent COVID-19.

Worth noting for this clone: Other DNA sequences in the sample encode the same CDR3. The V call is TRBV19, the J call TRBJ2-2; TRBD1 aligns across 10 bases. With 4 bases clipped from V and 4 bases from J, the junction kept 3 bases outside the gene matches. This CDR3 contains 15 residues. Per germline, CDR1 LNHDA and CDR2 SQIVND (reference sequence). For the CDR3, the DNA is TGTGCCAGTAGTAGCGGGACAGGGGTCACCGGGGAGCTGTTTTTT. This sequence encodes CASSSGTGVTGELFF.

This chain connects TRBV10-3 to TRBJ2-1; 11 positions match TRBD1. CDR1 and CDR2 from the germline V gene are ENHRY and SYGVKD. This CDR3 is 17 amino acids long. V gave up 0 bases and J gave up 7 bases; unmatched junction bases: 8. This CDR3 reads CAISESDRGRSLNEQFF. For the CDR3, the DNA is TGTGCCATCAGTGAGTCGGACAGGGGGCGTTCTCTTAATGAGCAGTTCTTC.

This chain uses TRBV12-3 or TRBV12-4 with TRBJ1-1, with no clear D. This CDR3 has 12 amino acids. Trimming took 5 bases from V and 10 from J, leaving 14 bases between them. In nucleotides, the CDR3 is TGTGCCAGCAGTATAGGGCCAGTTGCAGCTTTCTTT. Translating gives CASSIGPVAAFF.

This chain connects TRBV5-1 to TRBJ2-1, with 9 bases that match TRBD1. This CDR3 contains 16 residues. The ends lost 0 bases at V and 6 bases at J; junction bases unmatched: 7. In germline, CDR1 is SGHRS, CDR2 YFSETQ. For the CDR3, the DNA is TGCGCCAGCAGCTTGGCTGGGACAGGGAATTTCAATGAGCAGTTCTTC. Encoded protein: CASSLAGTGNFNEQFF.

As for this clone: Different DNA sequences within this sample yield the same CDR3. The gene calls are TRBV19 and TRBJ2-2, with a weak D call TRBD2 (6 bases). Germline V gives CDR1 LNHDA, CDR2 SQIVND (reference sequence). This CDR3 comprises 13 residues. Deletions cut 3 bases from V and 6 bases from J, with 8 bases between. In DNA, the CDR3 is TGTGCCAGTAGTATTGGCGGGGCCGGGGAGCTGTTTTTT. Encoded protein: CASSIGGAGELFF.

The chain joins TRBV5-4 to TRBJ2-7, with TRBD1 identical over 7 bases. V lost 4 bases, J lost 3 bases, and 7 bases stayed unmatched. Germline V gene data show CDR1 as SGHNT and CDR2 as YYREEE (reference sequence). This CDR3 is built from 14 residues. The CDR3 reads CASSLRDSSYEQYF. CDR3 nucleotides: TGTGCCAGCAGCCTCCGGGACAGCAGCTACGAGCAGTACTTC.

This chain joins TRBV7-8 and TRBJ2-2, with a weak D call TRBD1 (6 bases). Germline values: CDR1 SGHVS, CDR2 FQNEAQ. The CDR3 extends over 15 amino acids. V was trimmed by 4 bases and J by 8 bases, leaving 17 bases between them. CDR3 coding DNA: TGTGCCAGCAGCTCCGGGACACCGAGTCCAGGGGAGCTGTTTTTT. Amino acids: CASSSGTPSPGELFF.

CDR3 loop: CARMGGGVYNEQFF. The CDR3 DNA reads TGTGCGAGAATGGGGGGGGGTGTTTACAATGAGCAGTTCTTC. The chain is built from TRBV7-7 and TRBJ2-1, with 7 bases that match TRBD2. Germline loops: CDR1 SSHAT, CDR2 FNYEAQ (reference sequence). This CDR3 is built from 14 residues.

The chain links TRBV28 to TRBJ2-1; 9 nucleotides agree with TRBD1. The germline gives CDR1 MDHEN, CDR2 SYDVKM. J gave up 6 bases and V 5 bases, and 14 bases lay outside the gene matches. The CDR3 runs 17 residues. The CDR3, as DNA: TGTGCCAGCAGTGACCCACAGGGGGCGTTTGTTGGCAATGAGCAGTTCTTC. Its protein product is CASSDPQGAFVGNEQFF.

The chain has TRBV3-1 (or the pseudogene TRBV3-2) and TRBJ2-7; TRBD2 might be the D (5 bases). Trimming pared 4 bases from V and 5 bases from J, leaving 18 bases between. Germline loops: CDR1 LGHDT, CDR2 YNNKEL (reference sequence). CDR3 length: 15 residues. The CDR3 reads CASSLRGNPGDEQYF. As DNA, the CDR3 is TGTGCCAGCAGCCTAAGAGGGAATCCTGGGGACGAGCAGTACTTC.

This clone was observed once. V and J are TRBV6-2 or TRBV6-3 and TRBJ2-7; D gene unclear. Trimming pared 4 bases from V and 3 bases from J, leaving 4 bases between. CDR1 and CDR2 from the germline V gene are MNHEY and SVGEGT. The CDR3 has 11 residues. CDR3 nucleotide sequence: TGTGCCAGCAGTTTTAACTACGAGCAGTACTTC. This encodes CASSFNYEQYF.

V and J are TRBV18 and TRBJ2-1, with TRBD1 matching 9 bases. This CDR3 is built from 15 residues. Germline V gene sequence: CDR1 KGHSH, CDR2 LQKENI. V was clipped by 6 bases and J by 9 bases; unmatched bases: 12. The CDR3 sequence is CASSEQGAIGSEQFF. The CDR3 region has the DNA TGTGCCAGCTCCGAACAGGGGGCAATAGGTAGTGAGCAGTTCTTC.

The genes are TRBV12-5 and TRBJ2-4; 10 bases fit TRBD2. J gave up 0 bases and V 2 bases, and 13 bases lay outside the gene matches. This CDR3 comprises 20 residues. In germline, CDR1 is LGHNT, CDR2 FRNRAP. The CDR3 spells CASGLTTGTSASIAKNIQYF. As DNA, the CDR3 is TGTGCTAGTGGTTTGACAACCGGGACTAGCGCCTCCATAGCCAAAAACATTCAGTACTTC.

This chain uses TRBV2 with TRBJ2-4, with 10 bases matching TRBD1. CDR3 length: 18 amino acids. Germline V lookup: CDR1 SNHLY, CDR2 FYNNEI. After removal of 6 bases from V and 0 bases from J, the junction contained 11 bases not matched to a gene. The CDR3 region has the DNA TGTGCCAGCAGAGCCGGGACAGGGGTCCCTCTAGCCAAAAACATTCAGTACTTC. Protein sequence: CASRAGTGVPLAKNIQYF.